Sequencing of this T cell receptor (beta chain) was carried out in a study of cytomegalovirus exposure and HLA in healthy donors. Trimming removed 4 bases from V and 2 bases from J; junction bases left unmatched: 5. This CDR3 comprises 14 residues. From germline, CDR1 is SGDLS and CDR2 YYNGEE. The study ran its PCR with 60 Vbeta and 13 Jbeta primers. Repertoires were generated with immunoSEQ multiplex PCR, while TCRdb's copy carries only in-frame clones and drops some. This table holds 95,000 to 150,000 clones, around 66% found once. The rearrangement links TRBV9 to TRBJ1-1; TRBD1 aligns across 7 bases. The receptor comes from a woman in her thirties or forties in good health and CMV-seropositive. The specimen sequenced was PBMCs. The CDR3 is CASSPQGTNTEAFF. In nucleotides, the CDR3 is TGTGCCAGCAGCCCACAGGGGACTAACACTGAAGCTTTCTTT.